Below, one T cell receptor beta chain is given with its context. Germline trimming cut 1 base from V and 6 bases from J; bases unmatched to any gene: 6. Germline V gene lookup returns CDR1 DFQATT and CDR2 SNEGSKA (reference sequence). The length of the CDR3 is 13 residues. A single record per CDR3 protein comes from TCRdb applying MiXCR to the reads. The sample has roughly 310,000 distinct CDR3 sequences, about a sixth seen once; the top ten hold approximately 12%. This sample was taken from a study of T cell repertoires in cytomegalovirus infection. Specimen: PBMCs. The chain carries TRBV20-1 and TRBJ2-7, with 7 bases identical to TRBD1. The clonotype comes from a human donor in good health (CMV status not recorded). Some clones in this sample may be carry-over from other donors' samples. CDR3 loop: CSARGVTGLEQYF. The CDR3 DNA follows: TGCAGTGCTAGAGGGGTGACAGGGCTCGAGCAGTACTTC.